This TCR beta chain was found in a study of cytomegalovirus exposure and HLA in healthy donors. Study as a whole: From about 179 million T cells, an earlier analysis saw 90 million to 130 million unique TCR beta sequences. Early on, a data release was issued that held 85 million to 95 million unique TCRs from HLA-typed donors. Genotyping showed about 80% of approximately 430 donors falling in the Caucasian-associated ancestry cluster. Study results and limitations: Sequencing probably produced one cluster of sequence variants that were highly shared.

With regard to this clone: Its target is not known.

With 60 Vbeta and 13 Jbeta primers, the PCR was carried out. Method: immunoSEQ multiplex PCR; TCRdb's copy keeps in-frame clones and lacks some. This sample's table has about 74,000 clones. Losses at the gene ends were 0 bases for V and 4 bases for J; bases not matched to a gene: 4. The length of the CDR3 is 16 residues. In germline, CDR1 is SGHDN, CDR2 FVKESK. V usage is TRBV14 and J usage is TRBJ1-2; 11 bases map to TRBD1. This clonotype was obtained from a female donor in good health and CMV-seropositive. Sequenced sample: PBMCs. The CDR3: CASSQEDRGLVYGYTF. The CDR3 DNA reads as TGTGCCAGCAGCCAAGAGGACAGGGGGCTCGTCTATGGCTACACCTTC.